What follows describes a single T cell receptor (beta chain). cDNA libraries for TCR alpha and TCR beta, carrying sample barcodes and UMIs, came from 5'RACE with constant-segment primers. One entry per CDR3 protein results from TCRdb running MiXCR on the 5' RACE reads. The table records some 150,000 distinct CDR3 sequences, about 14% of them present only once. CDR1 is SGDLS and CDR2 is YYNGEE in the germline V gene. The CDR3 extends over 15 amino acids. Trimming removed 0 bases at V and 4 bases at J, with 14 bases between. This entry comes from a study of T-cell memory formation after mild COVID-19. The chain joins TRBV9 to TRBJ2-7; D not resolved. The source material was PBMCs or a T cell subset sorted from them (not recorded which). This receptor was identified in an adult woman who had mild COVID-19 (a few samples of this study predate the infection). Cell type and time point are not known. CDR3 bases: TGTGCCAGCAGCGTAGAAAATCAACCCTTTTACGAGCAGTACTTC. Its translation: CASSVENQPFYEQYF.